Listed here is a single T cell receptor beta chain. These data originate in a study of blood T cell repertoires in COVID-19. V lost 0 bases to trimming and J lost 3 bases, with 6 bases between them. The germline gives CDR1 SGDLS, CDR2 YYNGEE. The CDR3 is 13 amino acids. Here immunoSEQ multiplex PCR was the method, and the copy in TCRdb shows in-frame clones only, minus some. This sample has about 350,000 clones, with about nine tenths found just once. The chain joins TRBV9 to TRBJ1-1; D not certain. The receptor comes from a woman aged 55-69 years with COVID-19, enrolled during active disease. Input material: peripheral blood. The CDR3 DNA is TGTGCCAGCAGCGTAGGGGAGTACACTGAAGCTTTCTTT. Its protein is CASSVGEYTEAFF. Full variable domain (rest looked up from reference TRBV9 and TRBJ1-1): DSGVTQTPKHLITATGQRVTLRCSPRSGDLSVYWYQQSLDQGLQFLIQYYNGEERAKGNILERFSAQQFPDLHSELNLSSLELGDSALYFCASSVGEYTEAFFGQGTRLTVV.